The next 9 T cell receptor beta chains were all read from a single sample in a study of cytomegalovirus exposure and HLA in healthy donors. 13 Jbeta primers and 60 Vbeta primers were used for the PCR. Profiled with immunoSEQ multiplex PCR; TCRdb holds only in-frame clones, not every one. The sample includes around 180,000 clones, around 77% of them seen just once. Source material: PBMCs. All receptors come from a man in his 60s in good health and CMV-seronegative.

The chain couples TRBV5-6 to TRBJ2-1, with D possibly matching TRBD1 (6 bases). The V and J ends lost 6 bases and 3 bases respectively, with 10 bases between them. Germline V gene lookup returns CDR1 SGHDT and CDR2 YYEEEE. The CDR3 has 13 amino acids. The CDR3 bases are TGTGCCAGCAAAATGACAGGCTACAATGAGCAGTTCTTC. It encodes CASKMTGYNEQFF.

This chain connects TRBV7-2 to TRBJ1-1, with 9 bases aligning to TRBD1. CDR3 length: 15 residues. The V gene's germline CDR1 is SGHTA and CDR2 FQGNSA. Germline trimming cut 5 bases from V and 9 bases from J; bases unmatched to any gene: 13. The CDR3: CASSPNTGGAGQAFF. CDR3 in DNA: TGTGCCAGCAGCCCAAACACAGGGGGCGCAGGTCAAGCTTTCTTT.

J is TRBJ2-2 and V is TRBV5-6; D call uncertain. Germline assignment: CDR1 SGHDT and CDR2 YYEEEE. Deletions cut 3 bases from V and 3 bases from J, with 6 bases between. CDR3 length: 13 residues. The CDR3 is CASSSRYTGELFF. The CDR3 DNA is TGTGCCAGCAGCTCACGGTACACCGGGGAGCTGTTTTTT. Looking up the rest from reference TRBV5-6 and TRBJ2-2 gives the full variable domain: DAGVTQSPTHLIKTRGQQVTLRCSPKSGHDTVSWYQQALGQGPQFIFQYYEEEERQRGNFPDRFSGHQFPNYSSELNVNALLLGDSALYLCASSSRYTGELFFGEGSRLTVL.

This clone was counted only a few times. CDR3 amino acids: CASSSSRLAGGWDTQYF. In nucleotides, the CDR3 is TGTGCCAGCAGCTCCTCTCGACTAGCGGGAGGATGGGATACGCAGTATTTT. The V and J genes are TRBV11-2 and TRBJ2-3, with 13 bases matching TRBD2. The CDR3 length is 17 residues. The V segment lost 4 bases and the J segment 6 bases; nucleotides outside the gene matches: 10. Germline V gene lookup returns CDR1 SGHAT and CDR2 FQNNGV.

The J gene is TRBJ2-1, the V gene TRBV6-5, with TRBD2 matching 8 bases. CDR1 MNHEY and CDR2 SVGAGI come from the germline V gene. The junction had 5 bases not matched to a gene; V was cut back by 1 base and J by 3 bases. CDR3 size: 16 residues. The CDR3 region is CASSYFVAGGYNEQFF. The CDR3 coding sequence is TGTGCCAGCAGTTACTTTGTGGCGGGGGGCTACAATGAGCAGTTCTTC.

The chain has TRBV14 and TRBJ1-4, with D uncertain. Germline V gene lookup returns CDR1 SGHDN and CDR2 FVKESK. Trimming pared 1 base from V and 6 bases from J, leaving 6 bases between. The CDR3 sequence is 13 residues long. In DNA form, the CDR3 reads TGTGCCAGCAGCCAAGTAGATGATGAAAAACTGTTTTTT. Its translation: CASSQVDDEKLFF.

The chain couples TRBV6-1 to TRBJ2-3, with a possible D match to TRBD1 (6 bases). Germline lookup yields CDR1 MNHNS and CDR2 SASEGT. CDR3 size: 13 residues. V was clipped by 2 bases and J by 4 bases, with 7 bases between them. The CDR3 loop is CASSEQGPDTQYF. The CDR3 DNA sequence: TGTGCCAGCAGTGAACAGGGGCCAGATACGCAGTATTTT.

This chain uses TRBV16 with TRBJ2-7, with a weak D call TRBD2 (5 bases). This CDR3 comprises 15 residues. In germline, CDR1 is KGHSY, CDR2 FQNENV. V was clipped by 0 bases and J by 2 bases, with 11 bases between them. CDR3 amino acids: CASSQSGVNPYEQYF. Written as DNA, the CDR3 is TGTGCCAGCAGCCAATCCGGGGTTAACCCCTACGAGCAGTACTTC.

V usage is TRBV14 and J usage is TRBJ2-7; D may be TRBD1 (5 bases). Germline CDR1 is SGHDN and CDR2 is FVKESK. V was shortened by 4 bases and J by 1 base, with 8 bases between the two germline ends. The CDR3 is 13 residues long. The CDR3 region has the DNA TGTGCCAGCAGCCTTCAGGGATCCTACGAGCAGTACTTC. This gives the protein CASSLQGSYEQYF.